The rows below give T cell receptor beta chains drawn from one sample of a study of shared clonotypes between healthy human individuals. This table comes from immunoSEQ multiplex PCR, and its TCRdb copy is limited to in-frame clones, with some not included. The repertoire holds around 180,000 clones, with 85% to 95% as singletons. Input material: naive CD4+ T cells sorted from blood. These receptor sequences come from a woman between 25 and 40 years old in good health. Each CDR3 is given with its conserved first and last residue. D genes are given only for firm matches. Size is stated for part of the rows, as once, few or many counts, or as a class when the clone is expanded.

J	D	V	size	CDR3	DNA
TRBJ1-1	NA	TRBV27	NA	CASSPLWGRTEAFF	TGTGCCAGCAGTCCACTATGGGGGAGAACTGAAGCTTTCTTT
TRBJ1-1	NA	TRBV7-9	NA	CASRQRPGRQNTEAFF	TGTGCCAGCAGACAACGACCGGGACGGCAAAACACTGAAGCTTTCTTT
TRBJ1-1	TRBD1	TRBV15	NA	CATRGTGREAFF	TGTGCCACCCGAGGGACAGGCCGTGAAGCTTTCTTT
TRBJ2-7	NA	TRBV7-9	once	CASSLTPSYEQYF	TGTGCCAGCAGCTTAACACCATCCTACGAGCAGTACTTC
TRBJ2-5	TRBD1	TRBV5-1	once	CASSLLGQARSGETQYF	TGCGCCAGCAGCTTGCTAGGACAGGCCCGGTCGGGAGAGACCCAGTACTTC
TRBJ1-3	NA	TRBV2	NA	CASRRTEDSGNTIYF	TGTGCCAGCAGGAGGACAGAAGACTCTGGAAACACCATATATTTT
TRBJ2-7	NA	TRBV19	NA	CASSTSETHLNEQYF	TGTGCCAGTAGTACCTCCGAGACACATCTAAACGAGCAGTACTTC
TRBJ1-5	TRBD1	TRBV19	NA	CASSAPRTGVVAPQHF	TGTGCCAGTAGTGCCCCTAGGACAGGAGTCGTCGCGCCCCAGCATTTT
TRBJ2-2	NA	TRBV28	NA	CASSSGQLNTGELFF	TGTGCCAGCAGTTCAGGACAGTTGAACACCGGGGAGCTGTTTTTT
TRBJ2-4	NA	TRBV27	NA	CASSARDIAKNIQYF	TGTGCCAGCAGTGCCCGGGACATAGCCAAAAACATTCAGTACTTC
TRBJ2-5	NA	TRBV5-1	NA	CASTGTIGEQYF	TGCGCCAGCACAGGGACGATCGGGGAGCAGTACTTC
TRBJ1-3	NA	TRBV28	NA	CASSFGRNTIYF	TGTGCCAGCAGTTTTGGTCGAAACACCATATATTTT
TRBJ2-1	NA	TRBV7-2	NA	CASSLGRDREQFF	TGTGCCAGCAGCTTAGGCCGGGACCGAGAGCAGTTCTTC
TRBJ2-2	NA	TRBV18	NA	CASGQGFTGELFF	TGTGCCAGCGGGCAGGGATTCACCGGGGAGCTGTTTTTT
TRBJ2-1	TRBD1	TRBV28	NA	CANLDRVTREQFF	TGTGCCAACTTGGACAGGGTGACGCGGGAGCAGTTCTTC
TRBJ1-6	NA	TRBV19	NA	CASRGISYNSPLHF	TGTGCCAGTAGGGGGATTTCCTATAATTCACCCCTCCACTTT
TRBJ2-5	NA	TRBV5-1	NA	CASSLEAGGEQYF	TGCGCCAGCAGCTTGGAAGCTGGTGGGGAGCAGTACTTC
TRBJ2-1	TRBD2	TRBV10-3	NA	CAISPPVAGGRYNEQFF	TGTGCCATCAGTCCACCGGTAGCGGGAGGGCGTTACAATGAGCAGTTCTTC
TRBJ2-5	TRBD2	TRBV9	NA	CASSSSGTREQYF	TGTGCCAGCAGCAGTAGCGGGACGAGGGAGCAGTACTTC
TRBJ1-2	NA	TRBV5-1	NA	CASRSEAVRGYGYTF	TGCGCCAGCAGGTCCGAGGCAGTCCGGGGCTATGGCTACACCTTC
TRBJ2-7	TRBD2	TRBV15	NA	CATSRELAGFTYEQYF	TGTGCCACCAGCAGAGAACTAGCGGGATTTACCTACGAGCAGTACTTC
TRBJ2-2	NA	TRBV18	NA	CASPRQAGSTGELFF	TGTGCCAGCCCCCGGCAGGCGGGATCCACCGGGGAGCTGTTTTTT
TRBJ2-7	TRBD1	TRBV29-1	NA	CSVVDRVSYEQYF	TGCAGCGTTGTCGACAGGGTCTCCTACGAGCAGTACTTC
TRBJ1-4	NA	TRBV29-1	NA	CSVAGEPFNEKLFF	TGCAGCGTTGCAGGGGAACCCTTTAATGAAAAACTGTTTTTT
TRBJ2-1	TRBD1	TRBV6-5	NA	CASRPGQGRGHEQFF	TGTGCCAGCAGACCCGGACAGGGCCGCGGTCATGAGCAGTTCTTC
TRBJ2-6	TRBD1	TRBV5-6	NA	CASSVGQGGSGANVLTF	TGTGCCAGCAGCGTAGGACAGGGGGGCTCTGGGGCCAACGTCCTGACTTTC
TRBJ2-7	TRBD1	TRBV28	few	CASVGGQGGEQYF	TGTGCCAGCGTGGGGGGACAGGGGGGTGAGCAGTACTTC
TRBJ2-1	TRBD2	TRBV11-1	NA	CASSYGLAVYNEQFF	TGTGCCAGCAGCTACGGACTAGCCGTATACAATGAGCAGTTCTTC
TRBJ2-1	NA	TRBV5-1	NA	CASSLEQFYNEQFF	TGCGCCAGCAGCTTGGAACAGTTCTACAATGAGCAGTTCTTC
TRBJ2-7	TRBD1	TRBV28	NA	CASSLGQETYEQYF	TGTGCCAGCAGTCTCGGACAGGAGACCTACGAGCAGTACTTC
TRBJ2-7	TRBD2	TRBV28	NA	CASSSAGTSFCEQYF	TGTGCCAGCAGTTCAGCCGGGACTAGCTTTTGCGAGCAGTACTTC
TRBJ1-1	NA	TRBV18	once	CASSGTANTEAFF	TGTGCCAGCTCAGGGACTGCTAACACTGAAGCTTTCTTT
TRBJ2-7	NA	TRBV5-4	NA	CASSPTGTTYEQYF	TGTGCCAGCAGTCCTACGGGAACCACCTACGAGCAGTACTTC
TRBJ1-2	TRBD1	TRBV5-4	NA	CATATGGITDYGYTF	TGTGCCACAGCGACAGGGGGAATTACGGACTATGGCTACACCTTC
TRBJ2-5	NA	TRBV7-2	NA	CASSTLRGMEQYF	TGTGCCAGCAGCACCCTAAGGGGGATGGAGCAGTACTTC
TRBJ2-3	NA	TRBV18	NA	CASSPGILDTDTQYF	TGTGCCAGCTCACCCGGGATATTAGACACAGATACGCAGTATTTT
TRBJ2-7	NA	TRBV5-4	NA	CASSRDMDYEQYF	TGTGCCAGCAGCAGGGACATGGACTACGAGCAGTACTTC
TRBJ1-1	NA	TRBV6-5	NA	CASSYSTNTEAFF	TGTGCCAGCAGTTACTCGACGAACACTGAAGCTTTCTTT
TRBJ2-5	NA	TRBV5-6	NA	CASSSETGTPYF	TGTGCCAGCAGCTCGGAGACGGGGACGCCGTACTTC
TRBJ2-5	NA	TRBV5-1	NA	CASSLATPKRETQYF	TGCGCCAGCAGCTTGGCGACTCCCAAAAGGGAGACCCAGTACTTC
TRBJ2-7	NA	TRBV19	NA	CASSIGGTAFGQYF	TGTGCCAGTAGTATTGGGGGGACAGCCTTTGGGCAGTACTTC
TRBJ2-5	TRBD1	TRBV5-1	NA	CASSETGTGIWEQYF	TGCGCCAGCAGCGAAACCGGGACAGGAATTTGGGAGCAGTACTTC
TRBJ2-7	NA	TRBV9	once	CASSRGRDSYEQYF	TGTGCCAGCAGCCGTGGCAGGGATTCCTACGAGCAGTACTTC
TRBJ2-2	NA	TRBV28	NA	CASSGQVYTGELFF	TGTGCCAGCAGTGGCCAAGTATACACCGGGGAGCTGTTTTTT
TRBJ2-1	NA	TRBV19	NA	CASSALMVRKDTNEQFF	TGTGCCAGTAGTGCTTTGATGGTGAGGAAGGACACGAATGAGCAGTTCTTC
TRBJ2-2	TRBD1	TRBV28	NA	CATWTGNTGELFF	TGTGCCACCTGGACAGGGAACACCGGGGAGCTGTTTTTT
TRBJ1-1	NA	TRBV18	NA	CASSRNPIRTEAFF	TGTGCCAGCTCCCGTAATCCGATCCGGACTGAAGCTTTCTTT
TRBJ2-7	NA	TRBV28	once	CAAAGVGPSYEQYF	TGTGCCGCTGCAGGGGTGGGACCTTCCTACGAGCAGTACTTC
TRBJ1-2	TRBD1	TRBV28	NA	CASSHKGAGVYGYTF	TGTGCCAGCAGCCACAAGGGGGCAGGGGTCTATGGCTACACCTTC
TRBJ2-2	TRBD1	TRBV7-2	NA	CASSFTGTGGSGELFF	TGTGCCAGCAGCTTCACCGGGACAGGGGGTTCCGGGGAGCTGTTTTTT
TRBJ2-7	TRBD1	TRBV18	NA	CASSPWTGGTYEQYF	TGTGCCAGCTCACCTTGGACAGGGGGAACCTACGAGCAGTACTTC
TRBJ2-7	TRBD1	TRBV28	NA	CASSLTGGSYEQYF	TGTGCCAGCAGTTTGACAGGGGGGTCCTACGAGCAGTACTTC
TRBJ1-5	NA	TRBV10-2	NA	CASSESNPGADQPQHF	TGCGCCAGCAGTGAGTCGAATCCAGGGGCCGATCAGCCCCAGCATTTT
TRBJ2-2	NA	TRBV21-1	NA	CAQCQGDTGELFF	TGTGCCCAATGCCAGGGAGACACCGGGGAGCTGTTTTTT